This T cell receptor beta chain was found in a study of T-cell reconstitution after alpha-beta-depleted transplantation in children. General study points: There were reportedly several hundred expanded graft clones from which alpha-beta T cells came about two months after transplant. T cells produced anew were the main source of T-cell counts and diversity one year after transplant.

To note about this clonotype: Its antigen is undetermined.

Unique molecular identifiers were used to barcode this TCRbeta library. Via MiXCR, TCRdb re-called the PCR reads, giving one row per CDR3 protein. The data hold approximately 270,000 distinct CDR3 sequences, with roughly a quarter observed a single time. V dropped 0 bases and J dropped 7 bases, with 10 bases sitting between them. The V gene's germline CDR1 is SGHRS and CDR2 YFSETQ. This CDR3 region has 13 residues. The sample was PBMCs, mostly from graft donor cells, taken 360 days after TCRalphabeta/CD19-depleted stem cell transplant. The source of this sequence is a female patient aged 2-10 years who had a stem cell transplant for congenital amegakaryocytic thrombocytopenia, so the T cells may come from the graft donor. The chain employs TRBV5-1 and TRBJ1-1, with D possibly matching TRBD1 (5 bases). The CDR3 loop is CASSLETALEAFF. The CDR3 DNA sequence: TGCGCCAGCAGCTTGGAGACAGCCCTTGAAGCTTTCTTT.